This T cell receptor beta chain was observed in a study of T cell responses to AZD1222 COVID-19 vaccine (dated by TCRdb to the early 2020s). Background on the whole study: TCR sequencing covered fewer than 250 trial participants: approximately 200 given two doses of AZD1222 and approximately 26 given two doses of MenACWY control vaccine. Enrollment into the trials was organized by age into subgroups of 18-55, 56-69 and 70-plus years, and those subgroups contained roughly 150, 30 and 60 TCR-sequenced participants, respectively.

The paper as a whole reports these results and caveats: The 56-69-year group was small, and its depth increase did not reach significance, likely because of low power. Nearly half of unique spike-specific TCRs reportedly recognized epitopes outside regions mutated in the B.1.351 and B.1.1.7 variants. Conclusions about previously exposed vaccinees are limited, since just 6 or 7 AZD1222 recipients were seropositive for SARS-CoV-2 at baseline. No day 14 peak-response samples were available, so repertoires were characterized only after the peak T cell response. A significant rise in spike-specific TCR breadth and depth was observed after two AZD1222 doses relative to day 0 and relative to MenACWY recipients. Most participants were white British and females outnumbered males, and the authors suggested that clonal diversity may have been underestimated. The whole spike protein was spanned by vaccine-associated CD4 TCRs, and dominant responses were seen in regions 160-218 and 743-854.

The CDR3 regions of human TCRbeta chains were analyzed by immunosequencing. The published analysis was carried out like this. Repertoire TCRs were checked for matches against a reference library of SARS-CoV-2-specific TCRs that had been generated using the MIRA antigen-specificity platform. Breadth was defined as the fraction of unique TCRs that were SARS-CoV-2-associated. Depth was defined as the fraction of total T cells that were SARS-CoV-2-associated. Using the MIRA data, each spike-specific TCR was assigned both to the spike region to which the TCR was reactive and to a CD4 or CD8 class. Log10-transformed breadth and depth values were compared by one-way ANOVA with Sidak's multiple comparisons tests. The table comes from immuneACCESS by way of TCRdb, which keeps in-frame sequences with V and J called. Part of the clones is missing from these tables; in studies checked, under half for an unresolved V gene and the rest for unknown reasons. Clonal size and the V and J genes are those of that table, whereas D and trimming came from the DNA. The sample contains some 79,000 clones, around 80% of them found a single time. The ten largest clones capture about 46% of the sample.

Taken from cysteine to phenylalanine, the CDR3 has 12 residues. Just the 36-base CDR3 DNA is kept, in frame starting at base 1. For CDR1 and CDR2, the germline V gene (reference sequence) lists MNHNY and SVGAGI. V loses 6 bases of germline sequence and J loses 5 bases, and the interval between the two ends is 10 bases. Per the publication, the time point label means: about 28 days (+/-7) after the second vaccine dose. Because spike-specific TCR depth and breadth did not differ between the two schedules, AZD1222 recipients who got a second dose at roughly 4 weeks were pooled with those who got a second dose at roughly 12 weeks. The vaccinee samples were drawn from two UK trials, COV001 and COV002, one of which was a single-blind randomized controlled phase 2/3 trial testing AZD1222 (ChAdOx1 nCoV-19) in healthy adults. For TCRbeta chain sequencing, PBMC samples were collected from trial participants at day 0 and at day 28 after the second dose.

Note on this clone: Its antigen specificity is not known. The sample holds no much larger clone one base away, and base qualities are not on file.

The source material was peripheral blood, sampled 28 days after the second AZD1222 dose. This clonotype originated in an adult who received the AZD1222 COVID-19 vaccine. The V and J genes are TRBV6-6 and TRBJ1-2, with the D segment identity uncertain. In nucleotides, the sequence is TGTGCCAGCAGGGGAGTGGAATATGGCTACACCTTC. This encodes CASRGVEYGYTF.